One sample yielded the 3 T cell receptor beta chains listed below, sequenced in a study of Ad26.COV2.S vaccination and SARS-CoV-2 variants. TCRdb keeps only in-frame clones here, not all; method: immunoSEQ multiplex PCR. The table records roughly 680,000 clones, more than 80% of them present only once. This sample's treatment: 15 to 20 received Ad26.COV2.S at low or high dose, single or two shots; about 5 received placebo; per-sample allocation not given. Sampling occurred on day 63 after the first vaccine or placebo injection. The starting material was peripheral blood, obtained in a trial of Ad26.COV2.S vaccine versus placebo. The receptors here all came from a person aged 18-65 years who received the Ad26.COV2.S COVID-19 vaccine or a placebo.

This chain connects TRBV29-1 to TRBJ2-7; no clear D gene. The germline CDR1 and CDR2 sequences are SQVTM and ANQGSEA. The CDR3 spans 12 residues. With 5 bases removed from V and 3 bases from J, the gap between germline ends came to 11 bases. In DNA, the CDR3 is TGCAGCGTTCGACTGACCTTCTACGAGCAGTACTTC. The encoded protein is CSVRLTFYEQYF.

The chain is built from TRBV4-2 and TRBJ1-4, with D unresolved. The germline gives CDR1 LGHNA, CDR2 YNFKEQ. The CDR3 is 12 residues long. V was trimmed by 0 bases and J by 5 bases, leaving 1 base between them. CDR3 coding DNA: TGTGCCAGCAGCCAAGAAAATGAAAAACTGTTTTTT. Protein sequence: CASSQENEKLFF.

This chain connects TRBV6-1 to TRBJ2-7; 9 bases agree with TRBD1. The CDR3 length is 16 residues. In germline, CDR1 is MNHNS, CDR2 SASEGT. Germline trimming cut 4 bases from V and 5 bases from J; bases unmatched to any gene: 12. The CDR3 DNA is TGTGCCAGCAGTGGTCGGGCCGGGACAGGGAAAAACGAGCAGTACTTC. Translating it yields CASSGRAGTGKNEQYF.